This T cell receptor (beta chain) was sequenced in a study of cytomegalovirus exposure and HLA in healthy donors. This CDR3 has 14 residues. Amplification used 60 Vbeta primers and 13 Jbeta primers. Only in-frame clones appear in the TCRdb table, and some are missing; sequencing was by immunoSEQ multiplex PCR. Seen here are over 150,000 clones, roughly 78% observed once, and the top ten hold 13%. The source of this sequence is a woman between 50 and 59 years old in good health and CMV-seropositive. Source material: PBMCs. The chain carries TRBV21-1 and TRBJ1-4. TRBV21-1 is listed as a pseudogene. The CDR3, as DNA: TGTGCCAGCAGCAAGGAGGGAGTTCACGAAAAACTGTTTTTT. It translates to CASSKEGVHEKLFF.